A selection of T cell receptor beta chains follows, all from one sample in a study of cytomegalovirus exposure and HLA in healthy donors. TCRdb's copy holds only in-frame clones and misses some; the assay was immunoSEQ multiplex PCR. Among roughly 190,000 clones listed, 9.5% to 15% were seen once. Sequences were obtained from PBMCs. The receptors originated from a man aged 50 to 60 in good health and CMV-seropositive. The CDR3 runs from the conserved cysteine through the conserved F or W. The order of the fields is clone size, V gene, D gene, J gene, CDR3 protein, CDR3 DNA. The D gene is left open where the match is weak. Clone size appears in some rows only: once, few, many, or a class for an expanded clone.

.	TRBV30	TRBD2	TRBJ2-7	CAWSVSGGLYEQYF	TGTGCCTGGAGTGTATCGGGGGGGCTCTACGAGCAGTACTTC
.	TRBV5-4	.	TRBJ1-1	CASSPPRGMNTEAFF	TGTGCCAGCAGCCCACCCAGGGGAATGAACACTGAAGCTTTCTTT
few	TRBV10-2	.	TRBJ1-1	CASSSSGQWNTEAFF	TGCGCCAGCAGCAGTTCTGGACAGTGGAACACTGAAGCTTTCTTT
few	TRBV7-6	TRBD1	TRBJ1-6	CASSGGQGDNSPLHF	TGTGCCAGCAGCGGCGGACAGGGGGATAATTCACCCCTCCACTTT
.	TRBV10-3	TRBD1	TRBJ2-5	CAISARTGQETQYF	TGTGCCATCAGTGCCAGGACAGGGCAAGAGACCCAGTACTTC
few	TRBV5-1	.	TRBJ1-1	CASSFAGGNGNTEAFF	TGCGCCAGCAGCTTTGCCGGGGGAAACGGGAACACTGAAGCTTTCTTT
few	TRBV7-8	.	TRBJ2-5	CASSPVDSQETQYF	TGTGCCAGCAGCCCAGTCGACAGCCAAGAGACCCAGTACTTC
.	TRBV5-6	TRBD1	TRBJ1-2	CASSKGQNYGYTF	TGTGCCAGCAGCAAGGGACAGAACTATGGCTACACCTTC
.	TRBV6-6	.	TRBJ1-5	CASSYSRGVGNQPQHF	TGTGCCAGCAGTTACTCTCGGGGGGTTGGCAATCAGCCCCAGCATTTT
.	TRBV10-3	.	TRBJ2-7	CAIRRGEGSEQYF	TGTGCCATCAGGCGGGGTGAGGGAAGCGAGCAGTACTTC
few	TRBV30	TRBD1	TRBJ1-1	CAWRGGGKGGTEAFF	TGTGCCTGGCGAGGGGGCGGGAAAGGTGGCACTGAAGCTTTCTTT
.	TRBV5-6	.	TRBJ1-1	CASRWEGNTEAFF	TGTGCCAGCAGATGGGAGGGGAACACTGAAGCTTTCTTT
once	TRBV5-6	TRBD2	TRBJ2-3	CASRSGVSTDTQYF	TGTGCCAGCCGTAGCGGGGTAAGCACAGATACGCAGTATTTT
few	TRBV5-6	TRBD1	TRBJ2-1	CASSSRDRHNEQFF	TGTGCCAGCAGCTCGAGGGACAGACACAATGAGCAGTTCTTC
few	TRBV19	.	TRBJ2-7	CASSIEITDYLGSSYEQYF	TGTGCCAGTAGTATTGAAATTACGGACTACCTTGGAAGCTCCTACGAGCAGTACTTC
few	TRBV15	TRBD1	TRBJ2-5	CATSRDRTGVGEETQYF	TGTGCCACCAGCAGAGACAGGACAGGGGTCGGGGAAGAGACCCAGTACTTC
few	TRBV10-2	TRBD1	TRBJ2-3	CASSERQGTADTQYF	TGCGCCAGCAGTGAAAGACAGGGGACAGCAGATACGCAGTATTTT